This paragraph covers one T cell receptor beta chain sequence. This sample is drawn from a study of blood T cell repertoires in COVID-19. Background on the study: Italy, Spain and the United States were the sources of the convalescent and acute COVID-19 samples. The analysed material was cDNA or gDNA that came from T cells, B-cell-depleted T cells, or PBMCs.

CDR3 length: 15 amino acids. Germline V lookup: CDR1 MNHEY, CDR2 SVGAGI. Trimming left V 6 bases short and J 0 bases short, with 12 bases between. How the authors handled the data: Nucleated cell number was recorded as an estimate derived from reference gene primer amplification. Here immunoSEQ multiplex PCR was the method, and the copy in TCRdb shows in-frame clones only, minus some. That table furnishes V, J and clone size, whereas the DNA furnished D and trimming. The sample carries some 64,000 clones, around 90% recorded once. The chain combines TRBV6-5 with TRBJ1-5; D perhaps matches TRBD1 (6 bases). The TCR comes from a middle-aged man with active COVID-19. Sequencing input: peripheral blood. CDR3 bases: TGTGCCAGCAGCACCAAGGGGGATAGCAATCAGCCCCAGCATTTT. Residues: CASSTKGDSNQPQHF.